The 12 T cell receptor beta chains listed next were all sequenced from one sample in a study of blood T cell repertoires in COVID-19. Generated by immunoSEQ multiplex PCR, the TCRdb table keeps only in-frame clones and is missing some. The sample records more than 150,000 clones, 84% being singletons. Sequencing input: peripheral blood. The receptors stem from a human donor in a cohort sampled during active COVID-19.

The V gene is TRBV10-3, the J gene TRBJ1-2; 8 bases are a match to TRBD1. After removal of 5 bases from V and 8 bases from J, the junction contained 7 bases not matched to a gene. Germline V gene lookup returns CDR1 ENHRY and CDR2 SYGVKD. The CDR3 length is 13 residues. CDR3 residues: CAISPRDRLGYTF. In nucleotides, the CDR3 is TGTGCCATCAGTCCCCGGGACAGGTTGGGCTACACCTTC.

V and J are TRBV2 and TRBJ1-5; D might be TRBD1 (5 bases). Trimming took off 6 bases at V and 4 bases at J, with 19 bases between the two ends. CDR1 is SNHLY, CDR2 FYNNEI, per germline. This CDR3 has 16 residues. Here the CDR3 reads CASSAQPGVNNQPQHF. The CDR3 nucleotides are TGTGCCAGCAGCGCCCAGCCGGGGGTCAATAATCAGCCCCAGCATTTT. Full variable domain (missing parts from reference TRBV2 and TRBJ1-5): EPEVTQTPSHQVTQMGQEVILRCVPISNHLYFYWYRQILGQKVEFLVSFYNNEISEKSEIFDDQFSVERPDGSNFTLKIRSTKLEDSAMYFCASSAQPGVNNQPQHFGDGTRLSIL.

This chain uses TRBV6-5 with TRBJ1-1; 8 nucleotides agree with TRBD1. The CDR3 runs 16 residues. V trimming: 4 bases; J trimming: 3 bases; junction bases outside the gene matches: 10. Germline V gives CDR1 MNHEY, CDR2 SVGAGI. DNA for the CDR3: TGTGCCAGCAGTTTAGGACAGGGTGGTACGGACACTGAAGCTTTCTTT. It specifies CASSLGQGGTDTEAFF.

This chain uses TRBV27 with TRBJ2-7; D is possibly TRBD1 (6 bases). Germline V gives CDR1 MNHEY, CDR2 SMNVEV (reference sequence). Trimming left V 6 bases short and J 1 base short, with 13 bases between. This CDR3 spans 14 amino acids. CDR3 protein: CASRSPDRSYEQYF. CDR3 nucleotides: TGTGCCAGCAGAAGCCCCGACAGGTCCTACGAGCAGTACTTC.

V and J are TRBV6-6 and TRBJ1-1, with D possibly TRBD1 on 5 matching bases. The length of the CDR3 is 14 residues. The V gene lost 0 bases and the J gene lost 3 bases, with 8 bases spanning the gap. The germline CDR1 and CDR2 sequences are MNHNY and SVGAGI (reference sequence). The CDR3 sequence: CASSYSTGDTEAFF. CDR3 DNA: TGTGCCAGCAGTTACTCTACGGGGGACACTGAAGCTTTCTTT.

This clone was counted a few times. The chain employs TRBV19 and TRBJ2-7, with unresolved D. Germline CDR1 and CDR2: LNHDA and SQIVND (reference sequence). V dropped 0 bases and J dropped 6 bases, with 3 bases sitting between them. CDR3 length equals 11 residues. The CDR3 reads CASSIDSEQYF. CDR3 bases: TGTGCCAGTAGTATAGATAGCGAGCAGTACTTC.

This rearrangement joins TRBV11-2 to TRBJ1-1; TRBD1 is a possible D gene (5 bases). Germline values: CDR1 SGHAT, CDR2 FQNNGV. There are 16 residues in the CDR3. Trimming cost V 5 bases and J 1 base, with 17 bases left between them. Here the CDR3 reads CASSPREGLPNTEAFF. The CDR3 DNA sequence: TGTGCCAGCAGCCCCCGGGAGGGACTGCCGAACACTGAAGCTTTCTTT.

This chain links TRBV27 with TRBJ2-7; the D gene is possibly TRBD2 (6 bases). Between the trimmed V and J ends, which lost 3 bases and 6 bases, there was a span of 9 bases. Germline CDR1 MNHEY, CDR2 SMNVEV (reference sequence). The CDR3 runs to 12 residues. The CDR3 protein is CASSFEGGEQYF. The CDR3 DNA reads as TGTGCCAGCAGTTTCGAGGGAGGCGAGCAGTACTTC.

V gene TRBV7-2 combines with J gene TRBJ1-2; 7 bases fit TRBD1. The junction had 17 bases not matched to a gene; V was cut back by 7 bases and J by 0 bases. Germline V lookup: CDR1 SGHTA, CDR2 FQGNSA. CDR3 size: 18 residues. The CDR3 here is CASNWHRDRPSANYGYTF. CDR3 nucleotides: TGTGCCAGCAACTGGCATCGGGACAGACCCTCAGCTAACTATGGCTACACCTTC. The variable domain in full, completed from reference TRBV7-2 and TRBJ1-2, reads GAGVSQSPSNKVTEKGKDVELRCDPISGHTALYWYRQSLGQGLEFLIYFQGNSAPDKSGLPSDRFSAERTGGSVSTLTIQRTQQEDSAVYLCASNWHRDRPSANYGYTFGSGTRLTVV.

The J gene is TRBJ2-7, the V gene TRBV7-3; perhaps TRBD1 as D (5 bases). In germline, CDR1 is SGHTA, CDR2 FQGTGA. The CDR3 covers 13 residues. With 4 bases removed from V and 5 bases from J, the gap between germline ends came to 12 bases. The CDR3 nucleotides are TGTGCCAGCAGCTCTGAAGGCAGGGACGAGCAGTACTTC. It specifies CASSSEGRDEQYF.

The CDR3 DNA reads as TGCGCCAGCAGCTTGGCTGATCCCCGGGGGGCGGAGGTTACTGAAGCTTTCTTT. This sequence encodes CASSLADPRGAEVTEAFF. This chain uses TRBV5-1 with TRBJ1-1, with a possible D match to TRBD1 (6 bases). CDR3 length: 18 residues. CDR1 and CDR2 from the germline V gene are SGHRS and YFSETQ. Trimming took off 0 bases at V and 5 bases at J, with 23 bases between the two ends. Combining the CDR3 with reference TRBV5-1 and TRBJ1-1 gives the whole variable domain KAGVTQTPRYLIKTRGQQVTLSCSPISGHRSVSWYQQTPGQGLQFLFEYFSETQRNKGNFPGRFSGRQFSNSRSEMNVSTLELGDSALYLCASSLADPRGAEVTEAFFGQGTRLTVV.

This rearrangement joins TRBV21-1 to TRBJ2-7; whether TRBD2, the table's D call, matches the DNA was not checked. TRBV21-1 is deemed a pseudogene. This CDR3 spans 15 amino acids. The CDR3 DNA reads as TGTGCCAGCAGCACGATTTTGGAGGGTACCAACGAGCAGTACTTC. Amino acid sequence: CASSTILEGTNEQYF.